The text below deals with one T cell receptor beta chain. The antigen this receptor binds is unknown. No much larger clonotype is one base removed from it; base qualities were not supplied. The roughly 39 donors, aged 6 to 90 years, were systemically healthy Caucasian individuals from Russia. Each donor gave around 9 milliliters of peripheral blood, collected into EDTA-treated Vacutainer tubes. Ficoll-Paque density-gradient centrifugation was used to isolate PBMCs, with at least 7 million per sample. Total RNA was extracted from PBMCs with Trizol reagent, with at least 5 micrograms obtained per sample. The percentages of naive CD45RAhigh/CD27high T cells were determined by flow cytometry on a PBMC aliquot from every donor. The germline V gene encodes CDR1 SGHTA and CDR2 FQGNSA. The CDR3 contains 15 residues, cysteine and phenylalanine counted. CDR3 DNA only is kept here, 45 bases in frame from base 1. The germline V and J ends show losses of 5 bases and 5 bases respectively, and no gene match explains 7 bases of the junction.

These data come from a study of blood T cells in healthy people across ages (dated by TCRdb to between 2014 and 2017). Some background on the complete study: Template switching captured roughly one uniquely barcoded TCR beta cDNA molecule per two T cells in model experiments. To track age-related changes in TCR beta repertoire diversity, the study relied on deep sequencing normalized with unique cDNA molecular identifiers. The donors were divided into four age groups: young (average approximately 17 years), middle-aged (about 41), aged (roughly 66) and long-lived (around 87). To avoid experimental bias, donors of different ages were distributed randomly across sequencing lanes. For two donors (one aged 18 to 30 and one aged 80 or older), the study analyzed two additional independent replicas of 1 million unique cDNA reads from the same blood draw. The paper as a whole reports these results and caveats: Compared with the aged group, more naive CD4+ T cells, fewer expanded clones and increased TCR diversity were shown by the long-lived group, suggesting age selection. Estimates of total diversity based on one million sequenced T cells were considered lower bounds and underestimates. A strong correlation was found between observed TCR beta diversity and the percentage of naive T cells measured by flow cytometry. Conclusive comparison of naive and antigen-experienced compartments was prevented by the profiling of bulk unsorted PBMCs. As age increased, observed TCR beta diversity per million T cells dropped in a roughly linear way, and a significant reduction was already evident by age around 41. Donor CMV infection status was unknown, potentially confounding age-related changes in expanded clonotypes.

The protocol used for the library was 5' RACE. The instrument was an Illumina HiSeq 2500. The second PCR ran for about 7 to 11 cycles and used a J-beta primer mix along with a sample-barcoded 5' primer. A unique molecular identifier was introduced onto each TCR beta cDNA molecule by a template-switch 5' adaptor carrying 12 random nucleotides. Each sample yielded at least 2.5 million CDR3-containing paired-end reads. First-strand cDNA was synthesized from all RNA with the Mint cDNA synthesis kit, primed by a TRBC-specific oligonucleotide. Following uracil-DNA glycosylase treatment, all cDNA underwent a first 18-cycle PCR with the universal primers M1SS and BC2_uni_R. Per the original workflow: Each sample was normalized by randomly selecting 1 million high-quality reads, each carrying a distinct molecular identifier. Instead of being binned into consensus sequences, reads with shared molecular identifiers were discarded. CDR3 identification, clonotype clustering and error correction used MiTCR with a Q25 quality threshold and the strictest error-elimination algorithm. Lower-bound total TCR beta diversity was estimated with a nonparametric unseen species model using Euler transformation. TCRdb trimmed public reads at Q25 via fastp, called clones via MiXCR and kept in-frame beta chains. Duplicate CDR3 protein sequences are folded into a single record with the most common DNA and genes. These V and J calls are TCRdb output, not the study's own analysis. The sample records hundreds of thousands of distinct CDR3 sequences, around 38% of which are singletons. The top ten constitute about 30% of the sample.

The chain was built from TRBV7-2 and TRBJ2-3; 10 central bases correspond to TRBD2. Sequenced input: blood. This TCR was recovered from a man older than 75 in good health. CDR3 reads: CASSGPGLARDTQYF. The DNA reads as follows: TGTGCCAGCAGCGGGCCGGGACTAGCGCGAGATACGCAGTATTTT.